The rows below give T cell receptor beta chains drawn from one sample of a study of T cells in localized non-small cell lung cancer. Generated by immunoSEQ multiplex PCR, the TCRdb table keeps only in-frame clones and is missing some. The data hold roughly 2,700 clones, with 27% observed a single time. Specimen: normal lung tissue next to the tumor, collected before any cancer treatment. The receptors come from a man aged 35-75 years with stage I lung adenocarcinoma. The CDR3 runs from the conserved cysteine through the conserved F or W. D genes are given only for firm matches. Part of the rows lack a size; the others show once, few, many or a class for expanded clones.

TRBJ2-5 TRBD1 few TRBV11-3 CASSLAWGRGSQETQYF TGTGCCAGCAGCTTGGCCTGGGGCAGGGGGTCTCAGGAGACCCAGTACTTC
TRBJ2-5 . medium-sized TRBV6-8 CASGERLDFWGQYF TGTGCCAGCGGAGAACGACTAGACTTTTGGGGCCAGTACTTC
TRBJ1-2 TRBD1 . TRBV11-3 CASSLVGQEYYGYTF TGTGCCAGCAGCTTGGTAGGACAGGAATACTATGGCTACACCTTC
TRBJ1-2 TRBD1 . TRBV10-2 CASSGTGDYGYTF TGCGCCAGCAGCGGGACAGGGGACTATGGCTACACCTTC
TRBJ1-5 . few TRBV19 CASSISRGQPQHF TGTGCCAGTAGTATCTCCCGGGGGCAGCCCCAGCATTTT
TRBJ2-7 . . TRBV6-8 CASSSWARSKQYF TGTGCCAGCAGTTCGTGGGCGCGTTCGAAGCAGTACTTC
TRBJ2-5 . few TRBV11-3 CASSFPGQGQETQYF TGTGCCAGCAGCTTCCCCGGCCAGGGGCAAGAGACCCAGTACTTC
TRBJ1-1 . few TRBV9 CASSAQQMNTEAFF TGTGCCAGCAGCGCACAGCAAATGAACACTGAAGCTTTCTTT
TRBJ2-7 . few TRBV30 CAWTGVSSYEQYF TGTGCCTGGACAGGGGTCAGCTCCTACGAGCAGTACTTC
TRBJ2-1 TRBD2 . TRBV19 CASSIVPSGTRDEQFF TGTGCCAGTAGTATAGTACCCTCCGGGACTAGGGATGAGCAGTTCTTC
TRBJ1-2 TRBD1 few TRBV11-3 CASSLGGQGIHYGYTF TGTGCCAGCAGCTTAGGGGGACAGGGGATTCACTATGGCTACACCTTC
TRBJ1-4 TRBD1 few TRBV19 CAIQGANEKLFF TGTGCCATTCAGGGGGCAAATGAAAAACTGTTTTTT
TRBJ1-2 . few TRBV2 CASSEGRGYGYTF TGTGCCAGCAGCGAGGGAAGGGGCTATGGCTACACCTTC
TRBJ2-3 TRBD2 . TRBV10-2 CASSEEGSGVLGTQYF TGCGCCAGCAGTGAGGAAGGTAGCGGGGTATTGGGGACGCAGTATTTT
TRBJ1-2 . . TRBV6-8 CASSYSLPRGRGNYGYTF TGTGCCAGCAGTTACTCGCTTCCCCGAGGCAGAGGGAACTATGGCTACACCTTC
TRBJ2-4 . . TRBV9 CASSDQLEAKNIQYF TGTGCCAGCAGTGACCAGTTAGAGGCCAAAAACATTCAGTACTTC
TRBJ1-4 . few TRBV19 CASSITGGREKLFF TGTGCCAGTAGTATAACTGGGGGGAGAGAAAAACTGTTTTTT
TRBJ2-3 . . TRBV18 CASSPQGISTDTQYF TGTGCCAGCTCACCACAAGGAATAAGCACAGATACGCAGTATTTT
TRBJ1-3 . few TRBV11-3 CASSFRGTPGNTIYF TGTGCCAGCAGCTTCCGGGGGACACCTGGGAACACCATATATTTT
TRBJ2-7 . few TRBV9 CASSVAGGTASYEQYF TGTGCCAGCAGCGTAGCTGGGGGGACGGCATCCTACGAGCAGTACTTC
TRBJ2-7 TRBD1 few TRBV6-8 CAIMGQSYEQYF TGTGCCATCATGGGACAGAGTTACGAGCAGTACTTC
TRBJ1-1 . . TRBV5-1 CASSSLGLNTEAFF TGCGCCAGCAGCTCGCTGGGACTGAACACTGAAGCTTTCTTT
TRBJ2-5 TRBD2 few TRBV30 CAWSHLGLGEETQYF TGTGCCTGGAGCCATCTAGGACTAGGTGAGGAGACCCAGTACTTC
TRBJ2-1 TRBD2 few TRBV19 CASRASGSLNNEQFF TGTGCCAGTAGGGCTAGCGGGAGCCTTAACAATGAGCAGTTCTTC
TRBJ1-5 . large TRBV11-3 CASSFSGGNQPQHF TGTGCCAGCAGCTTTTCCGGGGGCAATCAGCCCCAGCATTTT
TRBJ2-1 TRBD2 few TRBV19 CASSRTGTSGEQFF TGTGCCAGTAGTCGCACCGGGACTAGCGGTGAGCAGTTCTTC
TRBJ2-1 . . TRBV11-3 CASSSAGPNNEQFF TGTGCCAGCAGCTCCGCTGGGCCGAACAATGAGCAGTTCTTC
TRBJ2-1 TRBD1 few TRBV19 CASSPWTGARNEQFF TGTGCCAGTAGTCCTTGGACAGGGGCGCGAAATGAGCAGTTCTTC
TRBJ2-6 . . TRBV18 CASSPRQAPSGANVLTF TGTGCCAGCTCCCCGAGGCAGGCCCCCTCTGGGGCCAACGTCCTGACTTTC
TRBJ1-1 . few TRBV30 CAWSRGGFTEAFF TGTGCCTGGAGTAGGGGGGGTTTCACTGAAGCTTTCTTT
TRBJ2-6 TRBD1 few TRBV11-3 CASSQGDTGANVLTF TGTGCCAGCAGCCAGGGGGACACTGGGGCCAACGTCCTGACTTTC
TRBJ2-2 . . TRBV19 CASTLARAGELFF TGTGCCAGTACCTTGGCTCGGGCCGGGGAGCTGTTTTTT
TRBJ2-3 . . TRBV5-1 CASSLALQEGTDTQYF TGCGCCAGCAGCTTGGCTCTGCAGGAGGGCACAGATACGCAGTATTTT
TRBJ2-1 TRBD1 few TRBV19 CASSKGAAFGNEQFF TGTGCCAGTAGTAAGGGGGCAGCCTTCGGGAATGAGCAGTTCTTC
TRBJ1-1 . few TRBV6-8 CASSDRPNTEAFF TGTGCCAGCAGTGACCGACCGAACACTGAAGCTTTCTTT
TRBJ1-5 . . TRBV6-8 CASSYSNNQPQHF TGTGCCAGCAGTTACTCAAATAATCAGCCCCAGCATTTT
TRBJ2-5 TRBD2 . TRBV11-3 CASSLGAGGFQETQYF TGTGCCAGCAGCTTGGGGGCGGGAGGTTTTCAAGAGACCCAGTACTTC
TRBJ2-6 . . TRBV30 CAWSVWVRASGANVLTF TGTGCCTGGAGTGTATGGGTCAGGGCTTCTGGGGCCAACGTCCTGACTTTC
TRBJ2-7 . . TRBV4-1 CASSQTPAEPYEQYF TGCGCCAGCAGCCAAACCCCAGCGGAACCCTACGAGCAGTACTTC
TRBJ1-1 . large TRBV30 CAWSKGGSEAFF TGTGCCTGGAGCAAGGGGGGGTCCGAAGCTTTCTTT
TRBJ2-1 TRBD1 . TRBV5-1 CASSLGGQGYNEQFF TGCGCCAGCAGCTTAGGCGGACAGGGCTACAATGAGCAGTTCTTC